This T cell receptor (beta chain) appears in the sequencing data of a study of spatial heterogeneity in lung cancer. Indicated time point: sample taken at primary tumor resection. Donors were around 70 untreated early-stage non-small cell lung cancer patients. Unsorted whole RNA from tumor, nontumor lung or frozen PBMC underwent sequencing. V lost 5 bases, J lost 0 bases, and 11 bases lay in between. The CDR3 sequence is 15 residues long. Study-level findings and limits: TCRs found ubiquitously expanded in tumor appeared in blood more at resection than at follow-up.

This clonotype was counted at least ten times. What it recognizes is unknown. TCRdb re-called the 5' RACE reads through MiXCR, storing one row per CDR3 protein. The repertoire includes tens of thousands of distinct CDR3 sequences, about an eighth of them detected once, and roughly 39% sits in the top ten. The sequence was obtained from a male donor with early-stage non-small cell lung cancer. This chain connects TRBV12-3 or TRBV12-4 to TRBJ1-3; D perhaps matches TRBD1 (6 bases). The sequences come from PBMCs, collected at surgery. The CDR3 DNA is TGTGCCAGCAGTCGGGACACCTACTCTGGAAACACCATATATTTT. Protein product: CASSRDTYSGNTIYF.